A selection of T cell receptor beta chains follows, all from one sample in a study of T-cell memory formation after mild COVID-19. TCRdb reprocessed the 5' RACE reads via MiXCR and lists one record per CDR3 protein. The sample has a few hundred thousand distinct CDR3 sequences, around 20% seen once. The sample taken for sequencing was PBMCs or a T cell subset sorted from them (not recorded which). Receptor source: an adult woman who had mild COVID-19 (a few samples of this study predate the infection). Cell type and time point are not known. CDR3s include the opening cysteine and the closing phenylalanine or tryptophan.

v_gene	CDR3aa
TRBV20-1	CSARITDPGVAFF
TRBV7-9	CASSLSSGRDTQYF
TRBV30	CAWSVGGSGTEAFF
TRBV21-1	CASSKLWTGRHTGELFF
TRBV7-9	CASSLVGTATYEQYF
TRBV11-2	CASSRQVWGEKLFF
TRBV7-9	CASSLANSVNEQFF
TRBV10-3	CAISDRRAQETQYF
TRBV25-1	CASSEYGAGRDNQPQHF
TRBV4-3	CASSQDQGNGGTQYF
TRBV11-2	CASFNRVGAGGPNEQFF
TRBV19	CASSPIGAGAGETQYF
TRBV18	CASSPPQGPDTQYF
TRBV12-3/TRBV12-4	CASGSSPGTGGLAGYEQYF
TRBV9	CASSVGRGLGTEAFF
TRBV7-2	CASSLTVGQIYEQYF
TRBV7-9	CASSRGPLRDEQYF
TRBV9	CASRGDEETQYF
TRBV7-9	CASSLAVVREAFF
TRBV10-3	CAIRWEVTYEQYF
TRBV6-1	CASSLGGSEAFF
TRBV7-2	CASSLESQGASPLHF
TRBV30	CAWSVAFDGNEKLFF
TRBV15	CATSSARDYTIYF
TRBV5-1	CASSRTGSYEQYF
TRBV12-3/TRBV12-4	CASSRAGADREQYF
TRBV20-1	CSASPDRGRLKTQYF
TRBV6-6	CASSYSGTRQETQYF
TRBV29-1	CSVRGTGLDTQYF
TRBV19	CASALRTSFEQFF
TRBV6-5	CGSGQGISDTQYF
TRBV29-1	CSVPRAGGTEAFF
TRBV12-3/TRBV12-4	CATQATGGGETQYF
TRBV28	CASRGTRDSGANVLTF
TRBV6-1	CASSEIVEGSYEQYF
TRBV12-3/TRBV12-4	CASSFGENYGYTF
TRBV20-1	CSARDGFGSTDTQYF
TRBV7-9	CASSVNEGGSSYEQYF
TRBV6-5	CASSYSWGAGGTEAFF
TRBV27	CASSPRQANYGYTF
TRBV7-9	CASSVDRTQETQYF
TRBV30	CAWQGYGELFF
TRBV7-6	CASSSGGQGAYEQYF
TRBV7-6	CASSLDDRGGGSPLHF